These T cell receptor beta chains were read from a single sample in a study of blood T cell repertoires in COVID-19. Method: immunoSEQ multiplex PCR; TCRdb's copy keeps in-frame clones and lacks some. Here the sample spans under 150,000 clones, approximately 85% being singletons. The sample consisted of peripheral blood. The receptor source for this set is an older woman with COVID-19, enrolled during active disease. CDR3s include the opening cysteine and the closing phenylalanine or tryptophan. A D gene is named only where the DNA matches it firmly. Only part of the rows carry a size: once, few, many, or a class if the clone is expanded.

TRBJ2-2	-	TRBV4-2	-	TGTGCCAGCAGCGGACGGGACACTTACACCGGGGAGCTGTTTTTT	CASSGRDTYTGELFF
TRBJ1-1	-	TRBV6-6	-	TGTGCCAGCAGTTATTCGGACAGTTTCGGGACTGAAGCTTTCTTT	CASSYSDSFGTEAFF
TRBJ1-2	TRBD1	TRBV24-1	-	TGTGCCACCAGTGATGTCGACAGGGTCTATGGCTACACCTTC	CATSDVDRVYGYTF
TRBJ1-1	-	TRBV4-1	-	TGCGCCAGCACGACCGCGGGGTATTCGAACACTGAAGCTTTCTTT	CASTTAGYSNTEAFF
TRBJ2-7	-	TRBV19	-	TGTGCCAGTAGTATCGGGGTGCTAGGATCCTACGAGCAGTACTTC	CASSIGVLGSYEQYF
TRBJ2-1	-	TRBV7-9	once	TGTGCCAGCAGCCTATCCCCGACCAGGGATGAGCAGTTCTTC	CASSLSPTRDEQFF
TRBJ1-6	-	TRBV9	-	TGTGCCAGCAGCGTAGGGACGGGGACTTCCTCACCCCTCCACTTT	CASSVGTGTSSPLHF
TRBJ2-3	TRBD2	TRBV5-1	-	TGCGCCAGCAGGTCCTATAGCGGGGAGCGCAGCACAGATACGCAGTATTTT	CASRSYSGERSTDTQYF
TRBJ1-2	TRBD1	TRBV5-1	-	TGCGCCAGCAGCTTATTGGACAGGGAGAATGGCTACACCTTC	CASSLLDRENGYTF
TRBJ2-2	-	TRBV5-6	-	TGTGCCAGCAGCCCGACAGGATTCACCGGGGAGCTGTTTTTT	CASSPTGFTGELFF
TRBJ2-1	-	TRBV5-1	-	TGCGCCAGCAGCACGGACACTTACAATGAGCAGTTCTTC	CASSTDTYNEQFF
TRBJ2-1	-	TRBV21-1	-	TGTGCCAGGGGGGGGCCCCCCGATGAGCAGTTCTTC	CARGGPPDEQFF
TRBJ1-1	-	TRBV27	-	TGTGCCAGCAGTTCCCCTATGTCGTCGGAAGCTTTCTTT	CASSSPMSSEAFF
TRBJ1-4	TRBD1	TRBV16	-	TGTGCCAGCATGGGACAGGTACAACGAGAAAAACTGTTTTTT	CASMGQVQREKLFF
TRBJ1-5	-	TRBV28	-	TGTGCCAGCAGTATAGACAGCGACAATCAGCCCCAGCATTTT	CASSIDSDNQPQHF
TRBJ1-2	TRBD1	TRBV5-1	-	TGCGCCAGCAGCCCGGAGGACAGGGATTATGGCTACACCTTC	CASSPEDRDYGYTF
TRBJ1-4	TRBD1	TRBV30	few	TGTGCCTGGAGTGCACCGGGACAGGGTGGTCAAAAACTGTTTTTT	CAWSAPGQGGQKLFF